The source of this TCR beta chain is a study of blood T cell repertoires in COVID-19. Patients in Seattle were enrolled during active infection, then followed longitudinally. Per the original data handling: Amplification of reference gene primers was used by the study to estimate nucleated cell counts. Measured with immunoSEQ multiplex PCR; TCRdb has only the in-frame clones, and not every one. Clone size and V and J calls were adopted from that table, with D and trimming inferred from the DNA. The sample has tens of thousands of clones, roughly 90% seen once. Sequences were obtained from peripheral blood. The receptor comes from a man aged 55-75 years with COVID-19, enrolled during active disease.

The CDR3 nucleotides read TGTGCCAGCAGCCTTCTTAGTGGAAACACCATATATTTT. Translated: CASSLLSGNTIYF. The chain couples TRBV28 to TRBJ1-3, with D unresolved. The CDR3 spans 13 residues. Trimming took off 6 bases at V and 3 bases at J, with 9 bases between the two ends. In germline, CDR1 is MDHEN, CDR2 SYDVKM.